This TCR beta chain was sequenced during a study of T cell responses to AZD1222 COVID-19 vaccine. Measured with immunoSEQ multiplex PCR; TCRdb has only the in-frame clones, and not every one. The sample carries some 69,000 clones, 85% recorded once. In this sample, this clone turned up many times. Specimen: peripheral blood, collected on day 0 of AZD1222 vaccination. This TCR was recovered from an adult in good health.

Written as DNA, the CDR3 is TGCGCCAGCAGCTCATTAACCGGGACGGAAACCGGGGAGCTGTTTTTT. It translates to CASSSLTGTETGELFF. The chain is built from TRBV5-1 and TRBJ2-2, with D perhaps TRBD1 or TRBD2 (5 bases each). Looked up from germline, CDR1 is SGHRS and CDR2 is YFSETQ. The CDR3 spans 16 residues. Trimming took off 3 bases at V and 5 bases at J, with 17 bases between the two ends.